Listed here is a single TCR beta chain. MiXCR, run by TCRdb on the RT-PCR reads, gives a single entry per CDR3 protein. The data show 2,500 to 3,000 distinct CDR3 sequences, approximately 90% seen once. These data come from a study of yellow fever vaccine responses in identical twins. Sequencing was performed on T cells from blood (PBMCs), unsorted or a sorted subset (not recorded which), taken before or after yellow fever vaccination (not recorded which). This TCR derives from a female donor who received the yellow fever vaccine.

In DNA, the CDR3 is TGTGCCAGCAGCCCCGGTACAAGCAATAGCAATCAGCCCCAGCATTTT. It translates to CASSPGTSNSNQPQHF. The rearrangement links TRBV7-9 to TRBJ1-5; D is undetermined. V gave up 5 bases and J gave up 0 bases, with 14 bases separating them. Germline CDR1 SEHNR, CDR2 FQNEAQ (reference sequence). The CDR3 contains 16 residues.